The subject of this entry is one TCR beta chain. These data belong to a study of shared clonotypes between healthy human individuals. CD45RO-negative cells were positively selected for CCR7, leaving out terminally differentiated effector memory CD45RA+ cells. Everyone who donated was a Caucasian adult who lived in Nashville, Tennessee. Assay execution proceeded at the deep level. Here immunoSEQ multiplex PCR was the method, and the copy in TCRdb shows in-frame clones only, minus some. The table lists some 2.1 million clones, roughly 95% of them singletons. The germline V gene has CDR1 SGHAT and CDR2 FQNNGV. The V end was cut by 1 base, the J end by 9 bases, with 18 bases between. The CDR3 contains 15 residues.

Sequenced material: naive CD8+ T cells sorted from blood. The sequence was obtained from a man younger than 30 in good health. The chain combines TRBV11-2 with TRBJ1-1; no firm D call. This CDR3 reads CASSLAFEDGLQAFF. The CDR3 DNA reads as TGTGCCAGCAGCTTAGCGTTTGAGGACGGGCTACAAGCTTTCTTT.